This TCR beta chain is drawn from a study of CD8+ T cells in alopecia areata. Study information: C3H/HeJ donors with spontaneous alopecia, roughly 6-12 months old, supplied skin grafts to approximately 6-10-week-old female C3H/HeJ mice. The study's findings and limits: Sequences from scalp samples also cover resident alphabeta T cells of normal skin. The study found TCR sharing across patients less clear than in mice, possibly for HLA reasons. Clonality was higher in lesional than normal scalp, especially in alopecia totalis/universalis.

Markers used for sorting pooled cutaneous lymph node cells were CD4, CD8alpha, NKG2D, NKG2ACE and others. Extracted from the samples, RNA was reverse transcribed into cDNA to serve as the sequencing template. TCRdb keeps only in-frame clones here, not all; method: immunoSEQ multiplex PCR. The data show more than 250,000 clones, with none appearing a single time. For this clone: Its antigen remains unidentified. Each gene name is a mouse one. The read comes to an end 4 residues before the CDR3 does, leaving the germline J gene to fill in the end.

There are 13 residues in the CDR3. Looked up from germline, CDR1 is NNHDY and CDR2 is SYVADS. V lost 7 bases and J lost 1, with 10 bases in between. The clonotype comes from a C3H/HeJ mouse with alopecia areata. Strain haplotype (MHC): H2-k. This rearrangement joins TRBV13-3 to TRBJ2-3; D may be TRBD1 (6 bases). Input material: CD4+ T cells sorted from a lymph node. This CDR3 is CASRQEGAETLYF. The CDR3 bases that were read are TGTGCCAGCCGACAGGAGGGTGCAGAA.